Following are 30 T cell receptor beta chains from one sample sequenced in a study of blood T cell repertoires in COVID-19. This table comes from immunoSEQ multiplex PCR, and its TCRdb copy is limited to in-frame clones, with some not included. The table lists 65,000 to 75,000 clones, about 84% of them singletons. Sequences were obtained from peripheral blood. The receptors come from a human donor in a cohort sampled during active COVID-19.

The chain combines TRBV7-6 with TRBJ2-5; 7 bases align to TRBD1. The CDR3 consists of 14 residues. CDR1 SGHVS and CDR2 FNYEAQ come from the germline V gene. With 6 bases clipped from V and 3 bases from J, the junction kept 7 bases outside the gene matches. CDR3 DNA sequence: TGTGCCAGCAGTAGGACGACAGGGAAAGAGACCCAGTACTTC. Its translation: CASSRTTGKETQYF.

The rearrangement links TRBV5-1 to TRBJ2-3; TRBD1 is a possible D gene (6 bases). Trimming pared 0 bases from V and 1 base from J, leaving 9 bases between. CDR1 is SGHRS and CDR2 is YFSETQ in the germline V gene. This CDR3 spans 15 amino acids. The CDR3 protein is CASSLDRAGTDTQYF. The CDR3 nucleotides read TGCGCCAGCAGCTTGGACAGGGCGGGCACAGATACGCAGTATTTT.

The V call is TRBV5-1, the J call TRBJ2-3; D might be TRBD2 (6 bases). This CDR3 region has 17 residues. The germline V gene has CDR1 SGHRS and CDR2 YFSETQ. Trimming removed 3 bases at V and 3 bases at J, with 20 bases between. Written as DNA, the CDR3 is TGCGCCAGCAGCTCATCGGGTAGCGGCCCTCGGACAGATACGCAGTATTTT. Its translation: CASSSSGSGPRTDTQYF.

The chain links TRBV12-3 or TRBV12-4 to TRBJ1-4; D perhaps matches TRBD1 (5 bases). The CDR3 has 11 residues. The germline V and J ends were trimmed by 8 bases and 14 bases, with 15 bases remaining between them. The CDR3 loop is CASGVGGSLFF. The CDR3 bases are TGTGCCAGCGGGGTGGGGGGTTCGCTGTTTTTT.

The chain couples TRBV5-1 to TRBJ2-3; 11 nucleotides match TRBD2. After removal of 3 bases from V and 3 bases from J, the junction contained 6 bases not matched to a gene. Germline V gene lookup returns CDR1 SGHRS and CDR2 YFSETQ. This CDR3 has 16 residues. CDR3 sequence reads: CASSWNSGRGTDTQYF. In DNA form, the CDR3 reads TGCGCCAGCAGCTGGAATAGCGGGAGGGGTACAGATACGCAGTATTTT.

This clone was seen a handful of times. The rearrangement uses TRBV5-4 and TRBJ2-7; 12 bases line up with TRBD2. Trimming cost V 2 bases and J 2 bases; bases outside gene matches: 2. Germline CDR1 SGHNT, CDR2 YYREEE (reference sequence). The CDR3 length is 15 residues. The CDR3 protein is CASSFGLAGTYEQYF. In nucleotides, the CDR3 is TGTGCCAGCAGCTTTGGACTAGCGGGGACCTACGAGCAGTACTTC.

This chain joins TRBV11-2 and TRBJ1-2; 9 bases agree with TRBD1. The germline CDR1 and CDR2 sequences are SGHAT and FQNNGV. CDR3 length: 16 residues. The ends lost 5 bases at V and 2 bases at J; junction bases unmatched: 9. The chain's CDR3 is CASSPRYGQGNYGYTF. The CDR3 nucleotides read TGTGCCAGCAGCCCTAGATATGGACAGGGGAACTATGGCTACACCTTC.

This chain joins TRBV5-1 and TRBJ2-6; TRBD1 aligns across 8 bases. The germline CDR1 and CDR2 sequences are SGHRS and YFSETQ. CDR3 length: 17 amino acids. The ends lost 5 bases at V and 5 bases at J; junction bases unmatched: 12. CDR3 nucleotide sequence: TGCGCCAGCAGTGAAGGACAGGGAATGGCTAGGGCCAACGTCCTGACTTTC. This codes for CASSEGQGMARANVLTF.

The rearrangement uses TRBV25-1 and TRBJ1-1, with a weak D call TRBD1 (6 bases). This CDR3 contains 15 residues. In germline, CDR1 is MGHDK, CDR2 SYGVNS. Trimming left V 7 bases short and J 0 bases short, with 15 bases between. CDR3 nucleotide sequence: TGTGCCAGCACCGAGCAGGGGCTAATGAACACTGAAGCTTTCTTT. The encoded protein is CASTEQGLMNTEAFF.

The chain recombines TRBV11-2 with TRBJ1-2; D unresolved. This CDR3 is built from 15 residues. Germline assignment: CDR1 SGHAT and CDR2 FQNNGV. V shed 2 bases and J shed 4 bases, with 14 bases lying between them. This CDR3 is CASSLSSGTLYGYTF. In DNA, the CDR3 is TGTGCCAGCAGCTTATCCTCAGGTACCCTCTATGGCTACACCTTC.

Here the CDR3 reads CASSHGQDLEQYF. CDR3 in DNA: TGTGCCAGCAGCCACGGGCAGGACTTAGAGCAGTACTTC. The genes are TRBV14 and TRBJ2-7, with TRBD2 as a possible D gene (5 bases). The CDR3 totals 13 residues. CDR1 is SGHDN and CDR2 is FVKESK in the germline V gene. Trimming pared 3 bases from V and 7 bases from J, leaving 13 bases between.

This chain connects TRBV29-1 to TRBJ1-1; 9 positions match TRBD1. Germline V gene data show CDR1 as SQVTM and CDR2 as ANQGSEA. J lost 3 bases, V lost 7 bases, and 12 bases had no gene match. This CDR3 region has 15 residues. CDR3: CSAKGRWDRDTEAFF. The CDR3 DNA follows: TGCAGCGCGAAGGGGAGATGGGACAGGGACACTGAAGCTTTCTTT. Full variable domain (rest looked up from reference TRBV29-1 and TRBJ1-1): SAVISQKPSRDICQRGTSLTIQCQVDSQVTMMFWYRQQPGQSLTLIATANQGSEATYESGFVIDKFPISRPNLTFSTLTVSNMSPEDSSIYLCSAKGRWDRDTEAFFGQGTRLTVV.

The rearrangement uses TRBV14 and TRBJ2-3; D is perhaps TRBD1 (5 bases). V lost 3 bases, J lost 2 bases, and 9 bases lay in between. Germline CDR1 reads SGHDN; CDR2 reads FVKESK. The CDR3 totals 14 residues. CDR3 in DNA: TGTGCCAGCAGCCAGGGGCCCAACACAGATACGCAGTATTTT. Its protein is CASSQGPNTDTQYF. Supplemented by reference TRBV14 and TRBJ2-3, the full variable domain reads EAGVTQFPSHSVIEKGQTVTLRCDPISGHDNLYWYRRVMGKEIKFLLHFVKESKQDESGMPNNRFLAERTGGTYSTLKVQPAELEDSGVYFCASSQGPNTDTQYFGPGTRLTVL.

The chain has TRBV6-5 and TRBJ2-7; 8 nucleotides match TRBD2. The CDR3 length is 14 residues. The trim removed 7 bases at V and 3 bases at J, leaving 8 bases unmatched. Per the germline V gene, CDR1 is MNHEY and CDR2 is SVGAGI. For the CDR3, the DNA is TGTGCCAGCACGCCAGAGACTAGCGACTACGAGCAGTACTTC. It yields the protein CASTPETSDYEQYF.

The CDR3 coding sequence is TGTGCCACCAGCGCCACAGGGAGTTGGGACATTCAGTACTTC. Translating it yields CATSATGSWDIQYF. The rearrangement links TRBV15 to TRBJ2-4; D possibly corresponds to TRBD1 (6 bases). Between the trimmed V and J ends, which lost 5 bases and 8 bases, there was a span of 16 bases. The germline CDR1 and CDR2 sequences are LNHNV and YYDKDF (reference sequence). This CDR3 has 14 residues.

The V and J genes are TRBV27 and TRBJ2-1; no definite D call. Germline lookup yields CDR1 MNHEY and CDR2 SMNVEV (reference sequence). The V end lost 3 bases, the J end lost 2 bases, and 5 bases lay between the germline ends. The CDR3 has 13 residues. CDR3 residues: CASSFNPYNEQFF. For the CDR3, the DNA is TGTGCCAGCAGTTTCAATCCCTACAATGAGCAGTTCTTC.

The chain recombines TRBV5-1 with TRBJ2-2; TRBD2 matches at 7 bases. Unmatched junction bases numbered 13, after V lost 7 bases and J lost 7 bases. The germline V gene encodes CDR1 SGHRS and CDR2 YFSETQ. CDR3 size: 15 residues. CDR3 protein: CASGTLGLGNGELFF. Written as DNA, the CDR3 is TGCGCCAGCGGAACCCTAGGACTAGGAAACGGGGAGCTGTTTTTT.

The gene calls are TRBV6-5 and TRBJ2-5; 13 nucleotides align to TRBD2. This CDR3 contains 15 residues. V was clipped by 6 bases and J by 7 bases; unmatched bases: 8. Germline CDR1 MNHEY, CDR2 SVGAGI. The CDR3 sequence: CASSARGLAGRTQYF. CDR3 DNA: TGTGCCAGCAGCGCAAGGGGACTAGCGGGGCGGACCCAGTACTTC.

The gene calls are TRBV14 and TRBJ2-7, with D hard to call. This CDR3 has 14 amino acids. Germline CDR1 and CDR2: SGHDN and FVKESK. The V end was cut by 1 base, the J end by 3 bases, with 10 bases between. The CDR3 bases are TGTGCCAGCAGCCAAGCAAACAGAGTCTACGAGCAGTACTTC. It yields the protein CASSQANRVYEQYF. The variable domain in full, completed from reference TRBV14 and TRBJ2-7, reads EAGVTQFPSHSVIEKGQTVTLRCDPISGHDNLYWYRRVMGKEIKFLLHFVKESKQDESGMPNNRFLAERTGGTYSTLKVQPAELEDSGVYFCASSQANRVYEQYFGPGTRLTVT.

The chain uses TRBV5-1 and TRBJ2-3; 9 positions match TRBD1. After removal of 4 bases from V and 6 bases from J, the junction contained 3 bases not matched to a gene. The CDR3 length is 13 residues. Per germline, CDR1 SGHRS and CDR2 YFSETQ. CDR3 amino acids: CASSVGTGDTQYF. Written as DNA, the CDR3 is TGCGCCAGCAGCGTCGGGACAGGGGATACGCAGTATTTT.

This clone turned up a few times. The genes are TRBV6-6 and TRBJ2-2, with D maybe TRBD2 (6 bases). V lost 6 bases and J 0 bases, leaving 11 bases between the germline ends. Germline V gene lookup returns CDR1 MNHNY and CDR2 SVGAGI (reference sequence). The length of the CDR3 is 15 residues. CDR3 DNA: TGTGCCAGCAGCTCTAGCGTGGCGAACACCGGGGAGCTGTTTTTT. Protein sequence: CASSSSVANTGELFF.

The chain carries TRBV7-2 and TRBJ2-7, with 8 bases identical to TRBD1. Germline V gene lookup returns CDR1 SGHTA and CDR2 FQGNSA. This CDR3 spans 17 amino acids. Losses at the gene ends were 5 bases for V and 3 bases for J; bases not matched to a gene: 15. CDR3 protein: CASSPNAPGQVVYEQYF. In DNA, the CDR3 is TGTGCCAGCAGCCCCAACGCCCCGGGACAGGTAGTCTACGAGCAGTACTTC.

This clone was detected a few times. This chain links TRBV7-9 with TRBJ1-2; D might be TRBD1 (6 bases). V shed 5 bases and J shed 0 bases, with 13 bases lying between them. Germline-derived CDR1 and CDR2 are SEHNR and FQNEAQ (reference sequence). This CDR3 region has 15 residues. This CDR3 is CASSETGQTNYGYTF. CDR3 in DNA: TGTGCCAGCAGCGAAACCGGACAGACTAACTATGGCTACACCTTC.

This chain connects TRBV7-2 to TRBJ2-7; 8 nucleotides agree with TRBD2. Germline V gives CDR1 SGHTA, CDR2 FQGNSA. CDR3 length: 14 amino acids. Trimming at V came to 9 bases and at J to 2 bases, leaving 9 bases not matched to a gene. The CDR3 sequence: CASRKTSETYEQYF. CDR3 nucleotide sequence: TGTGCCAGTAGAAAGACTAGCGAGACCTACGAGCAGTACTTC.

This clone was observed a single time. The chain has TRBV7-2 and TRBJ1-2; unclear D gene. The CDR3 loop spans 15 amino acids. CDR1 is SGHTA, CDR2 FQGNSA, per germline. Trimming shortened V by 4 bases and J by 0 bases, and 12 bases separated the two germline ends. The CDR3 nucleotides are TGTGCCAGCAGCTCCCCCAGGAAGGCTAACTATGGCTACACCTTC. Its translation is CASSSPRKANYGYTF.

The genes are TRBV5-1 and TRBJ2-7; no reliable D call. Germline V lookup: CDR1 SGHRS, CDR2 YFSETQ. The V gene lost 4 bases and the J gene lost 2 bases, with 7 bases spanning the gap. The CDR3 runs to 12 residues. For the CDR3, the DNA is TGCGCCAGCAGCCGTACAACCTACGAGCAGTACTTC. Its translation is CASSRTTYEQYF. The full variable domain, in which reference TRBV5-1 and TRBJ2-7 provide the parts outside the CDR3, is KAGVTQTPRYLIKTRGQQVTLSCSPISGHRSVSWYQQTPGQGLQFLFEYFSETQRNKGNFPGRFSGRQFSNSRSEMNVSTLELGDSALYLCASSRTTYEQYFGPGTRLTVT.

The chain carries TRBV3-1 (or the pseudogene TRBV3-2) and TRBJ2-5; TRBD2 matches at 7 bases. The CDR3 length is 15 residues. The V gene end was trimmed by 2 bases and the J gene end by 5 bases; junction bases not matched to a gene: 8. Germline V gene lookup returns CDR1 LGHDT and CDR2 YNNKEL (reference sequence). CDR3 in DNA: TGTGCCAGCAGCCAAAAAGCGGGGTGGCGGGAGACCCAGTACTTC. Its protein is CASSQKAGWRETQYF.

The CDR3 reads CASSSGQSYEQYF. In DNA form, the CDR3 reads TGTGCCAGCAGCTCCGGACAGTCCTACGAGCAGTACTTC. The chain uses TRBV7-9 and TRBJ2-7, with D maybe TRBD1 (6 bases). The V end lost 4 bases, the J end lost 1 base, and 8 bases lay between the germline ends. The CDR3 contains 13 residues. Germline V CDR1 and CDR2: SEHNR, FQNEAQ (reference sequence).

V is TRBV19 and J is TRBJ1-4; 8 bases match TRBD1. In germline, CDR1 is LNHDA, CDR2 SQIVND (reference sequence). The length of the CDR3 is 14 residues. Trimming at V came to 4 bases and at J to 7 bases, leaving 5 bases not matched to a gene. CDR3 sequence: CASSTTGGSEKLFF. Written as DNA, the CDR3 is TGTGCCAGTAGTACTACAGGGGGAAGTGAAAAACTGTTTTTT.

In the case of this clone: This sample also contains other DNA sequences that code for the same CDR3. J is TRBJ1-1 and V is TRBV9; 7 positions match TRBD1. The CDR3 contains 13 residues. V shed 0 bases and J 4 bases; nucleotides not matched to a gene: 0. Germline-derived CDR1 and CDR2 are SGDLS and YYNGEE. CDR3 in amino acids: CASSVGTGTEAFF. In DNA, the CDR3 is TGTGCCAGCAGCGTAGGGACAGGCACTGAAGCTTTCTTT. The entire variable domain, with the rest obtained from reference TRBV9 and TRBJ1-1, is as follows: DSGVTQTPKHLITATGQRVTLRCSPRSGDLSVYWYQQSLDQGLQFLIQYYNGEERAKGNILERFSAQQFPDLHSELNLSSLELGDSALYFCASSVGTGTEAFFGQGTRLTVV.